Listed here are 24 T cell receptor beta chains from one sample, sequenced in a study of shared clonotypes between healthy human individuals. Data came from immunoSEQ multiplex PCR; TCRdb stores just in-frame clones and leaves some out. The sample records 450,000 to 550,000 clones, 79% being singletons. The sequenced material came from PBMCs. The receptors were sampled from a middle-aged woman in good health. Some clones in this sample may be carry-over from other donors' samples.

The chain employs TRBV9 and TRBJ1-2; 7 bases are shared with TRBD1. CDR1 and CDR2 (germline): SGDLS, YYNGEE. V shed 3 bases, J shed 6 bases, and the junction held 14 bases outside the gene matches. CDR3 size: 16 residues. This chain's CDR3 is CASSARTGRLRDGYTF. In DNA, the CDR3 is TGTGCCAGCAGCGCTCGGACAGGACGCCTTCGGGATGGCTACACCTTC.

The chain combines TRBV6-1 with TRBJ2-2; D perhaps matches TRBD1 (5 bases). This CDR3 is 13 amino acids long. Germline CDR1 MNHNS, CDR2 SASEGT. Trimming shortened V by 6 bases and J by 2 bases, and 7 bases separated the two germline ends. The CDR3 nucleotides are TGTGCCAGCAGGGACACAAACACCGGGGAGCTGTTTTTT. Residues: CASRDTNTGELFF.

This clone showed up just once. The chain recombines TRBV5-6 with TRBJ2-3, with unresolved D. The CDR3 has 14 residues. The germline V and J ends were trimmed by 4 bases and 3 bases, with 12 bases remaining between them. CDR1 and CDR2 from the germline V gene are SGHDT and YYEEEE. In DNA form, the CDR3 reads TGTGCCAGCAGCCCCGGCCGGTTGACAGATACGCAGTATTTT. It is translated as CASSPGRLTDTQYF.

The rearrangement uses TRBV28 and TRBJ2-2; 9 bases are shared with TRBD1. The length of the CDR3 is 15 residues. Trimming removed 5 bases from V and 7 bases from J; junction bases left unmatched: 8. CDR1 MDHEN and CDR2 SYDVKM come from the germline V gene. This CDR3 reads CASSPRDRDDGELFF. The CDR3 nucleotides read TGTGCCAGCAGTCCACGGGACAGGGATGACGGGGAGCTGTTTTTT.

The V call is TRBV7-2, the J call TRBJ1-3; TRBD1 is a possible D gene (6 bases). The CDR3 sequence is 15 residues long. V was clipped by 5 bases and J by 3 bases, with 14 bases between them. CDR1 is SGHTA, CDR2 FQGNSA, per germline. CDR3 amino acids: CASSRQEIRGNTIYF. CDR3 sequence (DNA): TGTGCCAGCAGCCGACAGGAGATACGTGGAAACACCATATATTTT.

The chain links TRBV28 to TRBJ1-4, with D maybe TRBD1 (6 bases). Trimming took off 6 bases at V and 4 bases at J, with 12 bases between the two ends. Germline loops: CDR1 MDHEN, CDR2 SYDVKM. The CDR3 loop spans 14 amino acids. CDR3 in amino acids: CASSRGGLNEKLFF. As DNA, the CDR3 is TGTGCCAGCAGCAGAGGGGGGCTTAATGAAAAACTGTTTTTT.

The V gene is TRBV28, the J gene TRBJ2-1; weak D call: TRBD1 (6 bases). CDR1 MDHEN and CDR2 SYDVKM come from the germline V gene. The V end was cut by 4 bases, the J end by 2 bases, with 12 bases between. The CDR3 loop spans 15 amino acids. In DNA, the CDR3 is TGTGCCAGCAGTTCCAGGGACACTCCCTACAATGAGCAGTTCTTC. Protein: CASSSRDTPYNEQFF.

J is TRBJ2-7 and V is TRBV2, with 12 bases that match TRBD2. The J segment lost 6 bases and the V segment lost 2 bases, leaving 5 bases of the junction unmatched. Germline values: CDR1 SNHLY, CDR2 FYNNEI. The CDR3 totals 15 residues. The CDR3 DNA reads as TGTGCCAGCAGTGAATCTAGCGGGAGGGCGGTCGAGCAGTACTTC. Its translation: CASSESSGRAVEQYF.

This clone has ten or more counts. In the same sample, other DNA sequences code for this CDR3. The V call is TRBV19, the J call TRBJ2-1; 8 bases are a match to TRBD2. The CDR3 covers 16 residues. Germline-derived CDR1 and CDR2 are LNHDA and SQIVND (reference sequence). Unmatched junction bases numbered 6, after V lost 5 bases and J lost 0 bases. The CDR3 here is CASSLLAGRSYNEQFF. The CDR3 DNA reads TGTGCCAGTAGTCTTCTAGCGGGCCGCTCCTACAATGAGCAGTTCTTC.

The chain is built from TRBV9 and TRBJ1-3; 9 bases agree with TRBD1. Germline CDR1 reads SGDLS; CDR2 reads YYNGEE. V trimming: 3 bases; J trimming: 3 bases; junction bases outside the gene matches: 7. CDR3 length: 16 amino acids. In nucleotides, the CDR3 is TGTGCCAGCAGCGGGACACAGGGGGCTATTGGAAACACCATATATTTT. Translation gives CASSGTQGAIGNTIYF.

The chain combines TRBV11-2 with TRBJ2-7; no firm D call. The CDR3 contains 13 residues. Germline CDR1 and CDR2: SGHAT and FQNNGV. V dropped 4 bases and J dropped 3 bases, with 10 bases sitting between them. The CDR3 DNA reads TGTGCCAGCAGCTATTCCTATGTCTACGAGCAGTACTTC. Translation: CASSYSYVYEQYF. The variable domain in full, completed from reference TRBV11-2 and TRBJ2-7, reads EAGVAQSPRYKIIEKRQSVAFWCNPISGHATLYWYQQILGQGPKLLIQFQNNGVVDDSQLPKDRFSAERLKGVDSTLKIQPAKLEDSAVYLCASSYSYVYEQYFGPGTRLTVT.

In this sample, this clone turned up a few times. The V gene is TRBV30, the J gene TRBJ1-1, with D perhaps matching TRBD1 (6 bases). Trimming left V 5 bases short and J 11 bases short, with 15 bases between. CDR3 length: 11 amino acids. Looked up from germline, CDR1 is GTSNPN and CDR2 is SVGIG (reference sequence). The CDR3 protein is CAWGAGVGAFF. CDR3 bases: TGTGCCTGGGGGGCAGGGGTCGGGGCTTTCTTT.

The chain recombines TRBV18 with TRBJ2-1, with TRBD1 matching 8 bases. J was trimmed by 9 bases and V by 3 bases; bases with no gene match: 10. This CDR3 is built from 15 residues. Germline CDR1 KGHSH, CDR2 LQKENI. Here the CDR3 DNA reads TGTGCCAGCTCACCCCGGGACAGGCTCAAAGGTGAGCAGTTCTTC. Amino acids: CASSPRDRLKGEQFF.

The chain has TRBV19 and TRBJ1-1, with D perhaps TRBD1 (6 bases). Germline V lookup: CDR1 LNHDA, CDR2 SQIVND (reference sequence). The V end was cut by 4 bases, the J end by 4 bases, with 16 bases between. This CDR3 has 15 amino acids. The CDR3 spells CASSTNSGARTEAFF. The DNA for the CDR3 is TGTGCCAGTAGTACGAACTCAGGGGCGCGCACTGAAGCTTTCTTT.

The rearrangement uses TRBV27 and TRBJ2-3, with 8 nucleotides matching TRBD1. Germline V gene sequence: CDR1 MNHEY, CDR2 SMNVEV (reference sequence). The CDR3 is made up of 16 amino acids. Trimming took 6 bases from V and 4 from J; bases not matched to a gene: 12. CDR3 sequence: CASRRGGQGAADTQYF. In DNA, the CDR3 is TGTGCCAGCAGACGTGGGGGGCAGGGGGCCGCAGATACGCAGTATTTT.

The V and J genes are TRBV5-6 and TRBJ2-5, with TRBD1 matching over 8 bases. The DNA end is more similar to TRBJ2-7, so the J call may be wrong. The CDR3 contains 16 residues. Germline CDR1 SGHDT, CDR2 YYEEEE. CDR3 bases: TGTGCCAGCAGCTCCTTCACAGGGGGTCCCACCTACGAGCAGTACTTC. Translating gives CASSSFTGGPTYEQYF.

This clone came up a few times. This rearrangement joins TRBV28 to TRBJ2-1, with a possible D match to TRBD1 (5 bases). The germline CDR1 and CDR2 sequences are MDHEN and SYDVKM. The CDR3 is made up of 17 amino acids. V was trimmed by 6 bases and J by 4 bases, leaving 22 bases between them. The CDR3 nucleotides read TGTGCCAGCAGGGCTAACAGGCGAACCCGAAGGTACAATGAGCAGTTCTTC. The encoded protein is CASRANRRTRRYNEQFF.

The CDR3 DNA sequence: TGTGCCTGGATTGCCCGGAGCACAGATACGCAGTATTTT. This codes for CAWIARSTDTQYF. The chain combines TRBV30 with TRBJ2-3; no firm D call. The CDR3 totals 13 residues. Trimming left V 4 bases short and J 0 bases short, with 8 bases between. The germline gives CDR1 GTSNPN, CDR2 SVGIG (reference sequence).

The chain combines TRBV7-2 with TRBJ2-5, with TRBD2 matching over 7 bases. The CDR3 has 17 residues. Germline-derived CDR1 and CDR2 are SGHTA and FQGNSA. Germline trimming cut 2 bases from V and 4 bases from J; bases unmatched to any gene: 13. The CDR3 loop is CASSLMGGGHPGETQYF. Here the CDR3 DNA reads TGTGCCAGCAGCTTAATGGGGGGAGGGCATCCGGGAGAGACCCAGTACTTC.

This chain uses TRBV18 with TRBJ2-3; 8 bases are a match to TRBD2. Germline trimming cut 4 bases from V and 0 bases from J; bases unmatched to any gene: 3. CDR3 length: 15 residues. Looked up from germline, CDR1 is KGHSH and CDR2 is LQKENI. The CDR3 DNA reads TGTGCCAGCTCACGAATAGCGGGAAGCACAGATACGCAGTATTTT. This gives the protein CASSRIAGSTDTQYF. Full variable domain (outside the CDR3, taken from reference TRBV18 and TRBJ2-3): NAGVMQNPRHLVRRRGQEARLRCSPMKGHSHVYWYRQLPEEGLKFMVYLQKENIIDESGMPKERFSAEFPKEGPSILRIQQVVRGDSAAYFCASSRIAGSTDTQYFGPGTRLTVL.

In this sample, this clone turned up a few times. The chain employs TRBV9 and TRBJ1-2; D not certain. Germline loops: CDR1 SGDLS, CDR2 YYNGEE. This CDR3 has 14 amino acids. Trimming removed 4 bases from V and 2 bases from J, with 12 bases in between. The CDR3 coding sequence is TGTGCCAGCAGCCCCCGGACGAAAAACTATGGCTACACCTTC. Amino acid sequence: CASSPRTKNYGYTF.

This clone was seen only a few times. The chain carries TRBV7-9 and TRBJ1-1; no clear D gene. This CDR3 has 12 residues. Germline V CDR1 and CDR2: SEHNR, FQNEAQ (reference sequence). Trimming left V 6 bases short and J 1 base short, with 6 bases between. The CDR3 spells CASRGANTEAFF. Here the CDR3 DNA reads TGTGCCAGCAGAGGAGCGAACACTGAAGCTTTCTTT. The full variable domain, completed using reference TRBV7-9 and TRBJ1-1, is DTGVSQNPRHKITKRGQNVTFRCDPISEHNRLYWYRQTLGQGPEFLTYFQNEAQLEKSRLLSDRFSAERPKGSFSTLEIQRTEQGDSAMYLCASRGANTEAFFGQGTRLTVV.

A single count supports this clone. The chain is built from TRBV5-6 and TRBJ1-2; 10 bases are shared with TRBD1. CDR1 is SGHDT and CDR2 is YYEEEE in the germline V gene. The CDR3 runs 14 residues. V shed 4 bases, J shed 3 bases, and the junction held 3 bases outside the gene matches. CDR3 coding DNA: TGTGCCAGCAGCCCCGGGACAGGGGACTATGGCTACACCTTC. It yields the protein CASSPGTGDYGYTF. Looking up the rest from reference TRBV5-6 and TRBJ1-2 gives the full variable domain: DAGVTQSPTHLIKTRGQQVTLRCSPKSGHDTVSWYQQALGQGPQFIFQYYEEEERQRGNFPDRFSGHQFPNYSSELNVNALLLGDSALYLCASSPGTGDYGYTFGSGTRLTVV.

V gene TRBV19 combines with J gene TRBJ2-1; weak D call: TRBD2 (6 bases). The CDR3 sequence is 13 residues long. Per the germline V gene, CDR1 is LNHDA and CDR2 is SQIVND (reference sequence). Trimming left V 2 bases short and J 7 bases short, with 9 bases between. The CDR3 loop reads CASSISRGNEQFF. In nucleotides, the CDR3 is TGTGCCAGTAGTATAAGCCGGGGGAATGAGCAGTTCTTC.